This T cell receptor (beta chain) was found in a study of memory CD4+ T cells and cytomegalovirus serostatus (dated by TCRdb to the late 2010s). General notes on the study: A total of roughly 35 healthy Belgian adults, of whom 9 were CMV seropositive and approximately 24 were CMV seronegative, were included in the cohort. CD4+ memory TCRbeta repertoires of a Belgian cohort with known cytomegalovirus serostatus were sequenced in order to replicate a published TCR-based CMV serostatus classifier. Findings and caveats that apply to the study as a whole: Only CD4+CD45RO+ memory cells were sequenced, in contrast to the original study, in which naive and memory CD4+ and CD8+ populations were covered. A median bootstrapped AUC of around 0.95 with a 95% CI of 0.76-1.00 was achieved on the Belgian cohort by the original-framework classifier. Of fewer than 200 previously reported CMV-associated TCRbeta sequences, 55 to 75 appeared in the CD4+ memory repertoires, each in one to five individuals. For CMV serostatus prediction, a median bootstrapped AUC of approximately 0.95 was reached with the original framework, and a median bootstrapped AUC of around 0.9 was reached with a US-trained random forest. Results were interpreted as suggesting that the CMV-associated TCR signature is largely present in the CD4+ memory repertoire.

Points on this clone: Its antigen is not yet known. Base qualities are missing; no much larger clone stands one base away.

The CDR3 contains 13 residues, cysteine and phenylalanine counted. Solely the CDR3 DNA is kept, with 39 bases framed from the first base. Taken from the germline V gene, the CDR1 and CDR2 loops are SNHLY and FYNNEI. Cut back by 6 bases and 8 bases, the V and J ends lie 16 bases apart. Single viable CD3+CD4+CD8-CD45RO+ cells were sorted as memory CD4+ T cells on a FACSAria II. CMV serostatus was determined using a Roche Elecsys assay that detects serum IgG against CMV pp150, pp28, p38 and p52. After the samples were thawed, total CD4+ T cells were enriched through positive selection using CD4 magnetic microbeads. The samples came from a different study that was designed specifically to examine the CD4+ T cell memory repertoire. Peripheral blood mononuclear cells were isolated and cryopreserved according to standard operating procedures, and serum was kept at -80 degrees C. The staining relied on CD3-PerCP (BW264/56), CD4-APC (RPA-T4), CD45RO-PE (UCHT1) and CD8-Pacific Orange (3B5) antibodies, and Sytox blue was used to exclude non-viable cells.

Genomic DNA was extracted from sorted cells with the Quick-DNA Microprep Kit. TCRbeta DNA was amplified with the immunoSEQ hsTCRbeta kit following the manufacturer's protocol. An Illumina MiSeq instrument was used to sequence the TCRbeta libraries. For the original study's pipeline: Once out-of-frame sequences had been removed, a few million distinct TCRbeta sequences were left, which works out to an average of approximately 72,000 per individual. Each individual was scored using the number of 150 to 200 previously reported CMV-associated TCRbeta sequences that the individual carried and the total number of productive distinct TCRbeta sequences. A beta-binomial model was reimplemented in Python, and scikit-learn random forests with default parameters were trained on data from the US cohort. Classifier performance on the Belgian cohort was summarized as median AUC with percentile confidence intervals calculated over 10,000 bootstrap iterations. Held by TCRdb, this immuneACCESS table contains in-frame sequences only and omits some clones. Under half of the omission traces to an unresolved V gene where checked; the cause of the rest is unknown. V and J calls and clone size are given by that table; D and trimming were obtained from the DNA. This sample gives tens of thousands of clones in total; roughly 85% of them show up just once. In total, the top ten clones hold about 0.5% of the sample.

The clonotype was recovered from an adult in good health and CMV-seronegative. Some clones in this sample may be carry-over from other donors' samples. The receptor chain draws on TRBV2 and TRBJ1-1; TRBD1 is a possible D gene, resting on 6 matching bases. Sequenced sample: memory CD4+ T cells from blood. The DNA reads as follows: TGTGCCAGCAGGGTAGGACAGCCGACCGAAGCTTTCTTT. Its translation is CASRVGQPTEAFF.